The next 3 T cell receptor beta chains were all read from a single sample in a study of shared clonotypes between healthy human individuals. The repertoire was sequenced with immunoSEQ multiplex PCR; TCRdb's copy has only in-frame clones and lacks some. Of about 120,000 clones listed, 55% to 70% were seen once; the top ten hold 24%. What was sequenced was memory CD8+ T cells sorted from blood. Subset defined: CD45RO+ cells pooled with CCR7-negative TemRA cells. All receptors derive from a woman aged 30 to 39 in good health.

The CDR3 nucleotides read TGTGCCAGCAGTTATTCCGGCGGGGAGCTGTTTTTT. This sequence encodes CASSYSGGELFF. The chain is built from TRBV7-9 and TRBJ2-2; D remains ambiguous. CDR3 size: 12 residues. The V gene's germline CDR1 is SEHNR and CDR2 FQNEAQ (reference sequence). V lost 6 bases to trimming and J lost 7 bases, with 9 bases between them.

This clone was counted a single time. The J gene is TRBJ2-7, the V gene TRBV9, with 8 bases lining up with TRBD1. Trimming at V came to 1 base and at J to 12 bases, leaving 12 bases not matched to a gene. The CDR3 consists of 14 residues. Germline CDR1 reads SGDLS; CDR2 reads YYNGEE. The CDR3 here is CASSVSEGTGPRYF. The CDR3 DNA reads TGTGCCAGCAGCGTATCCGAGGGGACAGGTCCTAGGTACTTC.

Concerning this clone itself: This CDR3 is also generated by other DNA sequences in the sample. The chain carries TRBV7-3 and TRBJ1-2; the match to TRBD1 covers 7 bases. Germline trimming cut 5 bases from V and 2 bases from J; bases unmatched to any gene: 5. Germline CDR1 and CDR2: SGHTA and FQGTGA. This CDR3 comprises 14 residues. The CDR3 loop is CASSPTTGNYGYTF. DNA of the CDR3: TGTGCCAGCAGCCCTACGACAGGGAACTATGGCTACACCTTC.